The 7 T cell receptor beta chains listed next were all sequenced from one sample in a study of T-cell memory formation after mild COVID-19. TCRdb passed the 5' RACE reads through MiXCR, listing each CDR3 protein once. The sample has hundreds of thousands of distinct CDR3 sequences; around 28% are singletons. The sequencing sample was made of PBMCs or a T cell subset sorted from them (not recorded which). The receptors originated from an adult woman who had mild COVID-19 (a few samples of this study predate the infection). Cell type and time point are not known.

The chain is built from TRBV12-3 or TRBV12-4 and TRBJ1-1, with D unclear. The CDR3 consists of 15 residues. Trimming shortened V by 1 base and J by 2 bases, and 11 bases separated the two germline ends. The CDR3, as DNA: TGTGCCAGCAGTTTAGATCCTGGCCGAAACACTGAAGCTTTCTTT. This codes for CASSLDPGRNTEAFF.

This clonotype was picked up a small number of times. The chain has TRBV25-1 and TRBJ1-6; maybe TRBD1 (5 bases). V was pared by 1 base and J by 7 bases, with 11 bases between. This CDR3 has 15 residues. Germline V lookup: CDR1 MGHDK, CDR2 SYGVNS. CDR3 in amino acids: CASSESQGPNSPLHF. The CDR3 DNA is TGTGCCAGCAGTGAATCCCAGGGACCGAATTCACCCCTCCACTTT.

The V and J genes are TRBV7-9 and TRBJ2-5, with 7 nucleotides matching TRBD1. CDR1 is SEHNR, CDR2 FQNEAQ, per germline (reference sequence). The CDR3 contains 13 residues. V lost 5 bases and J lost 1; bases outside the gene matches: 1. CDR3 in amino acids: CASSDRVQETQYF. The CDR3 nucleotides are TGTGCCAGCAGCGACAGGGTCCAAGAGACCCAGTACTTC.

DNA of the CDR3: TGTGCCAGCGCCCGGGACAGCGAAAAACTGTTTTTT. Translated, it gives CASARDSEKLFF. The chain joins TRBV12-3 or TRBV12-4 to TRBJ1-4, with 7 nucleotides matching TRBD1. This CDR3 spans 12 amino acids. V trimming: 8 bases; J trimming: 8 bases; junction bases outside the gene matches: 5.

The chain uses TRBV4-1 and TRBJ2-7; D perhaps matches TRBD1 (6 bases). The CDR3 totals 14 residues. Germline V lookup: CDR1 MGHRA, CDR2 YSYEKL. V lost 3 bases to trimming and J lost 2 bases, with 11 bases between them. The CDR3 sequence is CASSQQTGTYEQYF. CDR3 bases: TGCGCCAGCAGCCAGCAGACAGGAACCTACGAGCAGTACTTC.

There are a few counts of this clonotype. The V gene is TRBV7-6, the J gene TRBJ2-5, with D hard to call. The CDR3 is made up of 12 amino acids. The V and J ends lost 2 bases and 3 bases respectively, with 4 bases between them. Germline V gives CDR1 SGHVS, CDR2 FNYEAQ. The CDR3 region is CASSLLKETQYF. In DNA, the CDR3 is TGTGCCAGCAGCTTACTAAAAGAGACCCAGTACTTC.

The V and J genes are TRBV9 and TRBJ1-2, with 9 bases lining up with TRBD1. The length of the CDR3 is 14 residues. V shed 3 bases and J 3 bases; nucleotides not matched to a gene: 3. The germline gives CDR1 SGDLS, CDR2 YYNGEE. The CDR3 loop is CASSGGQGYYGYTF. CDR3 nucleotide sequence: TGTGCCAGCAGCGGGGGACAGGGATACTATGGCTACACCTTC.